The 16 T cell receptor beta chains reported below all come from one sample, sequenced in a study of T cell responses to AZD1222 COVID-19 vaccine. TCRdb's table, derived via immunoSEQ multiplex PCR, lists solely in-frame clones and lacks some. The data show 120,000 to 150,000 clones, with roughly 91% seen just once and 5.1% held by the top ten. The sequences come from peripheral blood, collected on day 0 of AZD1222 vaccination. These TCRs come from an adult in good health.

The V gene is TRBV6-4, the J gene TRBJ2-7; 11 positions match TRBD2. V trimming: 8 bases; J trimming: 3 bases; junction bases outside the gene matches: 9. The CDR3 loop spans 15 amino acids. Germline loops: CDR1 MRHNA, CDR2 SNTAGT. The DNA of the CDR3 is TGTGCCAGCCCACATCTAGCGGGGGGATTCTACGAGCAGTACTTC. It specifies CASPHLAGGFYEQYF.

The chain combines TRBV5-4 with TRBJ1-6, with D possibly TRBD1 on 5 matching bases. Germline CDR1 reads SGHNT; CDR2 reads YYREEE (reference sequence). The CDR3 sequence is 16 residues long. V lost 4 bases and J lost 9, with 20 bases in between. CDR3 in DNA: TGTGCCAGCAGCGGACGAGGGGACGTATTTAGTTCACCCCTCCACTTT. As protein: CASSGRGDVFSSPLHF. The full variable domain, its missing parts supplied by reference TRBV5-4 and TRBJ1-6, is ETGVTQSPTHLIKTRGQQVTLRCSSQSGHNTVSWYQQALGQGPQFIFQYYREEENGRGNFPPRFSGLQFPNYSSELNVNALELDDSALYLCASSGRGDVFSSPLHFGNGTRLTVT.

The chain uses TRBV28 and TRBJ1-1; a possible D gene is TRBD1 (6 bases). The CDR3 has 13 amino acids. Germline V gene lookup returns CDR1 MDHEN and CDR2 SYDVKM. The ends were cut back, 7 bases at V and 10 bases at J, with 19 bases in the middle. CDR3: CASIQRRGGGAFF. The CDR3, as DNA: TGTGCCAGCATTCAAAGGAGAGGAGGGGGAGCTTTCTTT.

The chain is built from TRBV2 and TRBJ1-3, with D maybe TRBD1 (5 bases). Germline CDR1 SNHLY, CDR2 FYNNEI. The CDR3 runs 16 residues. Trimming stripped 5 bases from V and 7 bases from J, with 21 bases between. Here the CDR3 DNA reads TGTGCCAGCAGTTCCGATATAAACACATGGGGCAACACCATATATTTT. As protein: CASSSDINTWGNTIYF.

The chain carries TRBV9 and TRBJ2-5, with TRBD2 matching over 13 bases. This CDR3 has 16 residues. V lost 3 bases, J lost 4 bases, and 6 bases stayed unmatched. The germline gives CDR1 SGDLS, CDR2 YYNGEE. The CDR3 region is CASSATSGRRVETQYF. The CDR3 region has the DNA TGTGCCAGCAGCGCGACTAGCGGGAGGAGGGTAGAGACCCAGTACTTC.

The rearrangement links TRBV5-1 to TRBJ2-2; 9 bases are a match to TRBD1. V shed 5 bases, J shed 6 bases, and the junction held 5 bases outside the gene matches. This CDR3 has 14 amino acids. Germline CDR1 is SGHRS and CDR2 is YFSETQ. CDR3 sequence (DNA): TGCGCCAGCAGTGGGAGACAGGGGGCCGGGGAGCTGTTTTTT. This sequence encodes CASSGRQGAGELFF.

The chain recombines TRBV2 with TRBJ1-4; 7 bases fit TRBD1. The germline V gene encodes CDR1 SNHLY and CDR2 FYNNEI. The CDR3 totals 13 residues. After removal of 6 bases from V and 6 bases from J, the junction contained 4 bases not matched to a gene. The CDR3 sequence is CASSPDRDEKLFF. The DNA for the CDR3 is TGTGCCAGCAGCCCTGACAGGGATGAAAAACTGTTTTTT. Full variable domain (missing parts from reference TRBV2 and TRBJ1-4): EPEVTQTPSHQVTQMGQEVILRCVPISNHLYFYWYRQILGQKVEFLVSFYNNEISEKSEIFDDQFSVERPDGSNFTLKIRSTKLEDSAMYFCASSPDRDEKLFFGSGTQLSVL.

The chain is built from TRBV5-1 and TRBJ1-5; 7 bases match TRBD1. Germline CDR1 SGHRS, CDR2 YFSETQ. CDR3 length equals 15 residues. J was trimmed by 0 bases and V by 4 bases; bases with no gene match: 4. The CDR3 protein is CASSTTGNSNQPQHF. The DNA of the CDR3 is TGCGCCAGCAGCACGACAGGGAATAGCAATCAGCCCCAGCATTTT.

The chain employs TRBV15 and TRBJ1-1; TRBD1 is a possible D gene (5 bases). The CDR3 spans 17 residues. Trimming pared 2 bases from V and 7 bases from J, leaving 23 bases between. Germline V gene data show CDR1 as LNHNV and CDR2 as YYDKDF (reference sequence). CDR3 residues: CATSRFVGALARGEAFF. CDR3 nucleotide sequence: TGTGCCACCAGCAGATTCGTAGGGGCCCTCGCTAGGGGTGAAGCTTTCTTT.

The rearrangement uses TRBV15 and TRBJ2-7; 7 bases agree with TRBD1. Looked up from germline, CDR1 is LNHNV and CDR2 is YYDKDF (reference sequence). Germline trimming cut 1 base from V and 0 bases from J; bases unmatched to any gene: 9. The CDR3 runs 17 residues. The DNA for the CDR3 is TGTGCCACCAGCAGAGGGGGGCAGGGGGTCCTCTCCTACGAGCAGTACTTC. Translating gives CATSRGGQGVLSYEQYF. The whole variable domain, remainder taken from reference TRBV15 and TRBJ2-7, is DAMVIQNPRYQVTQFGKPVTLSCSQTLNHNVMYWYQQKSSQAPKLLFHYYDKDFNNEADTPDNFQSRRPNTSFCFLDIRSPGLGDTAMYLCATSRGGQGVLSYEQYFGPGTRLTVT.

This chain connects TRBV5-1 to TRBJ1-4, with 7 nucleotides matching TRBD1. CDR3 length: 14 amino acids. Per germline, CDR1 SGHRS and CDR2 YFSETQ. Germline trimming cut 4 bases from V and 6 bases from J; bases unmatched to any gene: 6. The CDR3 DNA reads as TGCGCCAGCAGCCTCCGGGACAGAGATGAAAAACTGTTTTTT. Translating it yields CASSLRDRDEKLFF. Drawing the rest from reference TRBV5-1 and TRBJ1-4, the complete variable domain is KAGVTQTPRYLIKTRGQQVTLSCSPISGHRSVSWYQQTPGQGLQFLFEYFSETQRNKGNFPGRFSGRQFSNSRSEMNVSTLELGDSALYLCASSLRDRDEKLFFGSGTQLSVL.

This chain connects TRBV5-1 to TRBJ1-1, with 9 positions matching TRBD1. CDR1 and CDR2 (germline): SGHRS, YFSETQ. J was trimmed by 11 bases and V by 7 bases; bases with no gene match: 6. This CDR3 is 11 amino acids long. The CDR3 is CASGGQGSAFF. CDR3 DNA sequence: TGCGCCAGCGGCGGACAGGGGTCGGCTTTCTTT.

The rearrangement uses TRBV5-1 and TRBJ2-7; D is unclear. Trimming pared 2 bases from V and 3 bases from J, leaving 9 bases between. This CDR3 region has 13 residues. Per the germline V gene, CDR1 is SGHRS and CDR2 is YFSETQ. The CDR3 bases are TGCGCCAGCAGCTTTCGGACCGGCTACGAGCAGTACTTC. Its translation is CASSFRTGYEQYF. The whole variable domain, filled in from reference TRBV5-1 and TRBJ2-7, reads KAGVTQTPRYLIKTRGQQVTLSCSPISGHRSVSWYQQTPGQGLQFLFEYFSETQRNKGNFPGRFSGRQFSNSRSEMNVSTLELGDSALYLCASSFRTGYEQYFGPGTRLTVT.

CDR3 protein: CASSLLAGGHTDTQYF. CDR3 DNA: TGTGCCAGTAGCCTACTAGCGGGGGGACACACAGATACGCAGTATTTT. V usage is TRBV19 and J usage is TRBJ2-3; 12 bases are a match to TRBD2. Germline CDR1 and CDR2: LNHDA and SQIVND (reference sequence). This CDR3 comprises 16 residues. Trimming took 6 bases from V and 2 from J; bases not matched to a gene: 6.

The V gene is TRBV6-6, the J gene TRBJ2-1; 11 bases map to TRBD2. The germline gives CDR1 MNHNY, CDR2 SVGAGI (reference sequence). CDR3 length: 14 residues. J gave up 8 bases and V 6 bases, and 6 bases lay outside the gene matches. CDR3 sequence reads: CASSTSGGNHEQFF. The DNA of the CDR3 is TGTGCCAGCAGCACTAGCGGGGGAAACCATGAGCAGTTCTTC.

The CDR3 here is CASAGGLEAFF. The CDR3 nucleotides are TGTGCCAGTGCAGGGGGCTTAGAAGCTTTCTTT. This sequence joins TRBV6-5 and TRBJ1-1; 8 bases are shared with TRBD1. From germline, CDR1 is MNHEY and CDR2 SVGAGI. There are 11 residues in the CDR3. The J segment lost 8 bases and the V segment lost 9 bases, leaving 5 bases of the junction unmatched.